These T cell receptor beta chains were read from a single sample in a study of blood T cell repertoires in COVID-19. The assay was immunoSEQ multiplex PCR, and TCRdb's table has in-frame clones only and misses some. The sample lists a few hundred thousand clones; about 88% were seen once. The sequencing input was PBMCs or T cells enriched from blood (not recorded which). Receptors were obtained from a man aged 25 to 45 with acute COVID-19. Each CDR3 is given with its conserved first and last residue. Fields, in order: D gene, J gene, CDR3 length, clone size, V gene, CDR3 protein, CDR3 DNA. D genes are given only for firm matches. Only some rows state a clone size, as once, few, many or a class for expanded clones.

TRBD1 | TRBJ1-2 | 13 | NA | TRBV9 | CASSVGTGDIYTF | TGTGCCAGCAGCGTAGGGACAGGGGACATCTACACCTTC
TRBD2 | TRBJ2-1 | 15 | NA | TRBV28 | CASSFWSSGYNEQFF | TGTGCCAGCAGTTTTTGGTCTAGCGGGTACAATGAGCAGTTCTTC
TRBD1 | TRBJ1-5 | 16 | NA | TRBV19 | CASSIRLAGGFQPQHF | TGTGCCAGTAGTATAAGGTTGGCAGGGGGCTTTCAGCCCCAGCATTTT
TRBD1 | TRBJ2-3 | 14 | NA | TRBV13 | CASRGTGGEDTQYF | TGTGCCAGCAGGGGGACAGGGGGCGAGGATACGCAGTATTTT
NA | TRBJ2-2 | 14 | NA | TRBV5-1 | CASASASNTGELFF | TGCGCCAGCGCTAGCGCTTCGAACACCGGGGAGCTGTTTTTT
NA | TRBJ2-3 | 14 | NA | TRBV5-1 | CASSHTTGTDTQYF | TGTGCCAGCAGCCATACAACAGGCACAGATACGCAGTATTTT
TRBD1 | TRBJ1-6 | 12 | once | TRBV27 | CASGTGNSPLHF | TGTGCCAGCGGGACAGGGAATTCACCCCTCCACTTT
NA | TRBJ1-1 | 14 | NA | TRBV5-6 | CASSLETGFTEAFF | TGTGCCAGCAGCTTGGAAACGGGGTTTACTGAAGCTTTCTTT
NA | TRBJ1-2 | 12 | NA | TRBV6-2/TRBV6-3 | CASSYAVQGYTF | TGTGCCAGCAGTTACGCAGTCCAGGGCTACACCTTC
NA | TRBJ2-4 | 14 | NA | TRBV5-4 | CASSLAVTKNIQYF | TGTGCCAGCAGCTTAGCGGTAACCAAAAACATTCAGTACTTC
TRBD1 | TRBJ1-5 | 16 | NA | TRBV2 | CASSPRTGKTNQPQHF | TGTGCCAGCAGTCCCCGGACAGGGAAAACCAATCAGCCCCAGCATTTT
NA | TRBJ2-2 | 14 | NA | TRBV5-1 | CASSLLQSSGELFF | TGCGCCAGCAGCTTATTACAGTCGAGCGGGGAGCTGTTTTTT
NA | TRBJ2-1 | 14 | few | TRBV11-3 | CASSPSSTGSEQFF | TGTGCCAGCAGCCCCTCCTCGACTGGGAGCGAGCAGTTCTTC
TRBD2 | TRBJ2-1 | 17 | NA | TRBV7-8 | CASSSGVLAGDDNEQFF | TGTGCCAGCAGCTCGGGGGTTCTAGCGGGGGACGACAATGAGCAGTTCTTC
NA | TRBJ1-1 | 13 | NA | TRBV29-1 | CSVEGRGNTEAFF | TGCAGCGTTGAAGGGCGAGGGAACACTGAAGCTTTCTTT
NA | TRBJ2-3 | 17 | NA | TRBV3-1/TRBV3-2 | CASSRTGTATSTDTQYF | TGTGCCAGCAGCCGCACCGGGACTGCGACAAGCACAGATACGCAGTATTTT
TRBD2 | TRBJ2-2 | 17 | NA | TRBV28 | CASSSQRTSGRTGELFF | TGTGCCAGCAGTTCCCAGCGGACTAGCGGGAGGACCGGGGAGCTGTTTTTT
NA | TRBJ1-1 | 12 | NA | TRBV2 | CATGRGNTEAFF | TGTGCCACCGGGCGGGGGAACACTGAAGCTTTCTTT
TRBD2 | TRBJ2-1 | 16 | NA | TRBV9 | CASSVDSTSGHLGQFF | TGTGCCAGCAGCGTAGATTCGACTAGCGGCCACCTTGGGCAGTTCTTC
NA | TRBJ2-1 | 13 | NA | TRBV13 | CASSLSRTNEQFF | TGTGCCAGCAGCTTATCAAGGACTAATGAGCAGTTCTTC